The text below deals with one TCR beta chain. Its antigen is unknown. The CDR3 sequence is 16 residues long. CDR1 and CDR2 (germline): SGHDN, FVKESK. The V gene lost 1 base and the J gene lost 0 bases, with 12 bases spanning the gap. The data are from a study of T cell repertoires in cytomegalovirus infection. Study-level background: Recently identified HLA-C-restricted CMV epitopes and well-studied HLA-B-restricted CMV epitopes were used by the study. CMV infection together with matching HLA type was indicated by public TCR beta signatures. Study findings and constraints: There were carriers of CMV plus the relevant HLA, and cumulative public TCR beta family frequency identified them. HLA-C-restricted CMV-specific TCR beta clonotypes were dominant in the ex vivo response.

TCRdb recomputed calls from the reads with MiXCR, one row per CDR3 protein. The sample holds some 800,000 distinct CDR3 sequences, less than 35% seen once. The clonotype comes from a human donor in good health (CMV status not recorded). Some clones in this sample may be carry-over from other donors' samples. The rearrangement joins TRBV14 to TRBJ1-1; tentative D call: TRBD1 (6 bases). The sample was cultured CD8+ T cells from PBMCs, taken from culture after CMV antigen stimulation. The DNA for the CDR3 is TGTGCCAGCAGCCAAGTGAGGCGGGGGCTGAACACTGAAGCTTTCTTT. It codes for CASSQVRRGLNTEAFF.